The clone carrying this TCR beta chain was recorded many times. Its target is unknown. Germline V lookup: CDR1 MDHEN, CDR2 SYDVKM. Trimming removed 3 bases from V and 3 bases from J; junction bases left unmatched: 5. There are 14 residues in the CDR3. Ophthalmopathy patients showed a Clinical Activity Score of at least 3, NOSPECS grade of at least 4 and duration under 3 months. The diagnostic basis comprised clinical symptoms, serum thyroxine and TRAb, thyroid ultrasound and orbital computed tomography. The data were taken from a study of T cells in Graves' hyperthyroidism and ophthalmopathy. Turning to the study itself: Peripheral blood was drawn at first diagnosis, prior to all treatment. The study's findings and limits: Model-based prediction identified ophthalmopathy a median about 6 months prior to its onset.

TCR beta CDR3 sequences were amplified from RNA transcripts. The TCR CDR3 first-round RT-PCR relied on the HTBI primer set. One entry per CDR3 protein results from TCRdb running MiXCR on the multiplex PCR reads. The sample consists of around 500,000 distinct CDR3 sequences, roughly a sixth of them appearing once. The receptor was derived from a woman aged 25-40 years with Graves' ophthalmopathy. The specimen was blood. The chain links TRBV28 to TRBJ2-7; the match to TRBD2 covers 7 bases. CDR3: CASSFSGTIYEQYF. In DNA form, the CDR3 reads TGTGCCAGCAGTTTCTCCGGGACTATCTACGAGCAGTACTTC. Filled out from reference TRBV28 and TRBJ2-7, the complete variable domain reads DVKVTQSSRYLVKRTGEKVFLECVQDMDHENMFWYRQDPGLGLRLIYFSYDVKMKEKGDIPEGYSVSREKKERFSLILESASTNQTSMYLCASSFSGTIYEQYFGPGTRLTVT.